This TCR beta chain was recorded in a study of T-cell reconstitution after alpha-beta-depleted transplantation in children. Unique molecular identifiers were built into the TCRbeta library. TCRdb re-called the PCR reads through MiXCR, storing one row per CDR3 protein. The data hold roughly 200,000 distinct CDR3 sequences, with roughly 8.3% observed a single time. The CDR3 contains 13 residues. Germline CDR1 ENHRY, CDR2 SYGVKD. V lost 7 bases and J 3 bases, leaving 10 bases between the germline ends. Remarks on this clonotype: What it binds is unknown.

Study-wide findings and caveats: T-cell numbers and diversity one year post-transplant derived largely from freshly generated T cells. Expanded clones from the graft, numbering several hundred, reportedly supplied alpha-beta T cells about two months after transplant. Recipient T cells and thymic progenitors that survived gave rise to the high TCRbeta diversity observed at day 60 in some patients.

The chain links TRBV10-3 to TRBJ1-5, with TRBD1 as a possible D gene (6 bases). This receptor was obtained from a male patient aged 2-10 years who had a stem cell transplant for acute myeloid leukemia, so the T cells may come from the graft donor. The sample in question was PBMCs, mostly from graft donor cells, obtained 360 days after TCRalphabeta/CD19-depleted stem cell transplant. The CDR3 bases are TGTGCCATCAACGGGGGCCCCAATCAGCCCCAGCATTTT. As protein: CAINGGPNQPQHF.